Each of the 8 T cell receptor beta chains below was sequenced from the same sample in a study of spatial heterogeneity in lung cancer. Regarding time point: sample taken at primary tumor resection. The authors sequenced whole RNA from tumor, nontumor lung or frozen PBMC without sorting. One entry per CDR3 protein, called by TCRdb with MiXCR from the 5' RACE reads. The data hold about 17,000 distinct CDR3 sequences, with about a fifth observed a single time. The sequencing here drew on PBMCs, taken at surgery. Receptors were obtained from a female donor with early-stage non-small cell lung cancer.

The genes are TRBV7-9 and TRBJ2-1; D assignment may be TRBD1 or TRBD2 (6 bases each). Germline CDR1 SEHNR, CDR2 FQNEAQ (reference sequence). Trimming cost V 8 bases and J 3 bases, with 14 bases left between them. The CDR3 runs to 14 residues. The CDR3 nucleotides are TGTGCCAGCGTGGAGGGGGTCTTCTACAATGAGCAGTTCTTC. Translated: CASVEGVFYNEQFF.

This clonotype was seen ten or more times. The chain combines TRBV20-1 with TRBJ2-3, with 7 bases that match TRBD1. The V gene end was trimmed by 6 bases and the J gene end by 0 bases; junction bases not matched to a gene: 3. Looked up from germline, CDR1 is DFQATT and CDR2 is SNEGSKA (reference sequence). The CDR3 length is 13 residues. CDR3 sequence: CSANRGSTDTQYF. In nucleotides, the CDR3 is TGCAGTGCAAACAGGGGAAGCACAGATACGCAGTATTTT.

This chain links TRBV10-3 with TRBJ2-3; D not resolved. CDR3 size: 13 residues. Trimming removed 4 bases from V and 1 base from J, with 6 bases in between. From germline, CDR1 is ENHRY and CDR2 SYGVKD. The CDR3 reads CAISGRRTDTQYF. The CDR3 DNA reads as TGTGCCATCAGTGGGCGGCGCACAGATACGCAGTATTTT.

The chain employs TRBV5-1 and TRBJ2-2; D is unclear. The germline CDR1 and CDR2 sequences are SGHRS and YFSETQ. The V and J ends lost 4 bases and 1 base respectively, with 14 bases between them. CDR3 size: 16 residues. The CDR3 here is CASSPGGPLNTGELFF. The DNA of the CDR3 is TGCGCCAGCAGCCCCGGCGGACCCTTGAACACCGGGGAGCTGTTTTTT.

This clonotype has ten or more counts. This rearrangement joins TRBV27 to TRBJ2-4; D may be TRBD1 or TRBD2 (5 bases each). The CDR3 has 13 amino acids. V was pared by 3 bases and J by 9 bases, with 12 bases between. CDR1 is MNHEY, CDR2 SMNVEV, per germline (reference sequence). CDR3 DNA: TGTGCCAGCAGTTTCGGGACGTCGGGCATTCAGTACTTC. It specifies CASSFGTSGIQYF.

This clonotype was observed at least ten times. The chain employs TRBV6-5 and TRBJ2-3; D uncertain. The CDR3 contains 15 residues. The V gene lost 7 bases and the J gene lost 0 bases, with 14 bases spanning the gap. The germline V gene encodes CDR1 MNHEY and CDR2 SVGAGI. The CDR3 region has the DNA TGTGCCAGCAAGGTGTGGCTTACTAGCACAGATACGCAGTATTTT. Protein product: CASKVWLTSTDTQYF.

In this sample, this clonotype is medium-sized. V and J are TRBV20-1 and TRBJ2-3; TRBD2 matches 8 bases. The V segment lost 6 bases and the J segment 3 bases; nucleotides outside the gene matches: 11. CDR1 is DFQATT, CDR2 SNEGSKA, per germline (reference sequence). The CDR3 is 15 amino acids. The CDR3 spells CSALSGMGRTDTQYF. CDR3 DNA sequence: TGCAGTGCCCTTAGCGGGATGGGGAGGACAGATACGCAGTATTTT.

This clonotype was counted many times. The gene calls are TRBV5-1 and TRBJ2-7; 11 nucleotides align to TRBD2. V shed 0 bases and J 6 bases; nucleotides not matched to a gene: 5. Germline V gene data show CDR1 as SGHRS and CDR2 as YFSETQ. The CDR3 is 15 amino acids. The chain's CDR3 is CASSLVAGGLGEQYF. In nucleotides, the CDR3 is TGCGCCAGCAGCTTGGTAGCGGGAGGGCTCGGCGAGCAGTACTTC.